This TCR beta chain is drawn from a study of blood T cell repertoires in COVID-19. The overall study: The United States, Italy and Spain were the sources of the acute and convalescent COVID-19 samples. Sources were T cells, B-cell-depleted T cells, or PBMCs; the material itself was cDNA or gDNA.

As handled by the study authors: For nucleated cells, counts were estimated from reference gene primer amplification. Produced via immunoSEQ multiplex PCR; TCRdb's table is partial and in-frame only. V and J calls and clone size are copied from that table; D and trimming were computed from the DNA. The sample lists fewer than 200,000 clones, around 85% occurring once. Trimming cost V 9 bases and J 2 bases, with 16 bases left between them. Looked up from germline, CDR1 is MNHEY and CDR2 is SVGAGI. The CDR3 is made up of 14 amino acids. The clonotype comes from a man between 65 and 85 years old with active or convalescent COVID-19. Input material: peripheral blood. The chain employs TRBV6-5 and TRBJ1-1, with D uncertain. The DNA of the CDR3 is TGTGCCAGGATAGAGGGTGGATCCAACACTGAAGCTTTCTTT. Amino acids: CARIEGGSNTEAFF.